This entry lists 8 T cell receptor beta chains sequenced from one sample in a study of prognosis after radiotherapy for stage I lung cancer. The study amplified the TCR beta CDR3 region from genomic DNA. This amplification was carried out by two rounds of multiplex PCR. First-round PCR used primers specific to each TRBV and TRBJ gene. One entry per CDR3 protein, called by TCRdb with MiXCR from the multiplex PCR reads. The sample lists approximately 30,000 distinct CDR3 sequences, under 35% occurring once. This sample comprised PBMCs, obtained before or after stereotactic body radiation therapy (not recorded which). These receptors all come from a donor over 45 with non-small cell lung cancer.

This clonotype was detected only a few times. The gene calls are TRBV18 and TRBJ2-5, with a possible D match to TRBD1 (5 bases). Germline-derived CDR1 and CDR2 are KGHSH and LQKENI. This CDR3 comprises 16 residues. V dropped 2 bases and J dropped 0 bases, with 13 bases sitting between them. Here the CDR3 DNA reads TGTGCCAGCTCACCAACGGGCAGGGCGTACCAAGAGACCCAGTACTTC. Protein: CASSPTGRAYQETQYF.

The chain joins TRBV15 to TRBJ2-7, with 8 positions matching TRBD2. This CDR3 has 13 amino acids. Unmatched junction bases numbered 8, after V lost 7 bases and J lost 6 bases. Germline V lookup: CDR1 LNHNV, CDR2 YYDKDF (reference sequence). CDR3 coding DNA: TGTGCCACCATCACAGTCCGGGAGGGCGAGCAGTACTTC. This translates into CATITVREGEQYF.

V and J are TRBV2 and TRBJ2-7; 7 bases are a match to TRBD1. From germline, CDR1 is SNHLY and CDR2 FYNNEI. V was pared by 7 bases and J by 8 bases, with 14 bases of the junction left unmatched. This CDR3 is 14 amino acids long. CDR3 amino acids: CASILDRVGDKQYF. Here the CDR3 DNA reads TGTGCCAGCATACTCGACAGGGTTGGCGACAAGCAGTACTTC.

This clonotype occurred many times. The chain employs TRBV14 and TRBJ2-7; 11 bases agree with TRBD2. V gave up 0 bases and J gave up 4 bases; unmatched junction bases: 8. Germline V gene lookup returns CDR1 SGHDN and CDR2 FVKESK. This CDR3 spans 17 amino acids. The CDR3 sequence is CASSQDRLAGNTYEQYF. The CDR3 DNA reads as TGTGCCAGCAGCCAAGATAGACTAGCGGGAAATACGTACGAGCAGTACTTC.

This clonotype has a count of ten or more. Just one base apart from a much larger clone, this may be a read error. The V and J genes are TRBV6-1 and TRBJ2-7; TRBD2 matches at 9 bases. This CDR3 contains 16 residues. Germline V lookup: CDR1 MNHNS, CDR2 SASEGT. This CDR3 reads CASSEVPTSGPYGQYF. The CDR3 DNA sequence: TGTGCCAGCAGTGAAGTTCCGACTAGCGGCCCCTACGGGCAGTACTTC.

There are many counts of this clonotype. The rearrangement links TRBV2 to TRBJ2-7; 7 nucleotides align to TRBD1. Trimming removed 7 bases from V and 4 bases from J; junction bases left unmatched: 13. The CDR3 loop spans 15 amino acids. In germline, CDR1 is SNHLY, CDR2 FYNNEI. CDR3 in DNA: TGTGCCAGCAACCCCCCCGGGACAGAATTTTACGAGCAGTACTTC. As protein: CASNPPGTEFYEQYF.

This clonotype has a count of ten or more. The V and J genes are TRBV11-2 and TRBJ2-7; D is unresolved. Trimming removed 1 base at V and 0 bases at J, with 10 bases between. The CDR3 covers 15 residues. Per germline, CDR1 SGHAT and CDR2 FQNNGV. This chain's CDR3 is CASSLAAFHSYEQYF. CDR3 nucleotide sequence: TGTGCCAGCAGCTTAGCTGCTTTTCACTCCTACGAGCAGTACTTC.

This clonotype was recorded many times. The chain couples TRBV12-3 or TRBV12-4 to TRBJ2-1; D assignment may be TRBD1 or TRBD2 (7 bases each). Between the trimmed V and J ends, which lost 7 bases and 4 bases, there was a span of 17 bases. This CDR3 is built from 15 residues. CDR3 protein: CASTPGQGGYNEQFF. The CDR3 DNA sequence: TGTGCCAGCACGCCCGGCCAGGGGGGGTACAATGAGCAGTTCTTC.